The 10 T cell receptor beta chains given below trace back to one sample, sequenced in a study of molecular identifiers for immune sequencing clone quantification. MiXCR, applied by TCRdb to the PCR reads, yields one record per CDR3 protein. The table lists roughly 320,000 distinct CDR3 sequences, about 20% of them singletons. Specimen: naive CD8+ T cells from blood, with Jurkat cell RNA spiked in. Subset specified: FACS-sorted CD8+CD4-CCR7+CD45RA+ naive T cells. These receptors were obtained from a human donor in good health. Some libraries in this study had Jurkat cell RNA spiked in.

This clonotype showed up many times. The chain couples TRBV7-2 to TRBJ1-1; the match to TRBD1 covers 7 bases. The CDR3 has 13 amino acids. CDR1 and CDR2 (germline): SGHTA, FQGNSA. The V segment lost 5 bases and the J segment 4 bases; nucleotides outside the gene matches: 4. CDR3 in amino acids: CASSTTGSTEAFF. DNA of the CDR3: TGTGCCAGCAGCACGACAGGGTCCACTGAAGCTTTCTTT.

This clonotype showed up many times. The chain joins TRBV4-3 to TRBJ1-1; no clear D. CDR3 size: 13 residues. V lost 5 bases to trimming and J lost 2 bases, with 9 bases between them. The V gene's germline CDR1 is LGHNA and CDR2 YSLEER. DNA for the CDR3: TGCGCCAGCAGCGGAACACTTAACACTGAAGCTTTCTTT. Translation: CASSGTLNTEAFF.

As concerns this clonotype: A single base separates this from a much larger clone, so it may be a read error. This chain uses TRBV7-9 with TRBJ1-4; D uncertain. Germline V lookup: CDR1 SEHNR, CDR2 FQNEAQ (reference sequence). V was trimmed by 10 bases and J by 8 bases, leaving 26 bases between them. CDR3 size: 16 residues. The CDR3, as DNA: TGTGCCATCAGTTCGAGTTCTGGTTGGATGGAGGAAAAACTGTTTTTT. Protein: CAISSSSGWMEEKLFF.

Many counts were recorded for this clonotype. The V and J genes are TRBV5-8 and TRBJ2-7; 7 bases match TRBD1. Germline trimming cut 4 bases from V and 6 bases from J; bases unmatched to any gene: 10. The CDR3 consists of 14 residues. The germline V gene encodes CDR1 SGHTS and CDR2 YDEGEE. The DNA for the CDR3 is TGTGCCAGCAGCCCACGGACAGGTCGCCCCGAGCAGTACTTC. Protein sequence: CASSPRTGRPEQYF.

Concerning this clonotype: This clone may be a read error of a much larger clone one base away. The missing conserved phenylalanine or tryptophan at the end of this CDR3 makes a read error likely. The chain recombines TRBV5-1 with TRBJ1-1; 9 positions agree with TRBD1. Germline trimming cut 4 bases from V and 5 bases from J; bases unmatched to any gene: 6. CDR1 is SGHRS, CDR2 YFSETQ, per germline. The CDR3 consists of 14 residues. DNA of the CDR3: TGCGCCAGCAGCCCGGGACAGGGACTGACTGAAGCTTTCTCT. As protein: CASSPGQGLTEAFS.

This clonotype has a handful of counts. V usage is TRBV7-9 and J usage is TRBJ2-2; 13 bases are a match to TRBD2. V gave up 5 bases and J gave up 3 bases; unmatched junction bases: 12. This CDR3 spans 19 amino acids. The germline V gene has CDR1 SEHNR and CDR2 FQNEAQ (reference sequence). The CDR3 bases are TGTGCCAGCAGCCAAGGACTAGCGGGAGTGTCCGCGGACACCGGGGAGCTGTTTTTT. Its translation: CASSQGLAGVSADTGELFF.

This clonotype appeared many times. The rearrangement uses TRBV6-2 or TRBV6-3 and TRBJ2-4; D perhaps matches TRBD1 (5 bases). Trimming pared 8 bases from V and 1 base from J, leaving 18 bases between. The CDR3 loop spans 16 amino acids. Germline V gene data show CDR1 as MNHEY and CDR2 as SVGEGT. This chain's CDR3 is CASCNPRQPAKNIQYF. The CDR3 bases are TGTGCCAGCTGCAACCCCCGACAGCCTGCCAAAAACATTCAGTACTTC.

This clonotype occurred a few times. This chain connects TRBV30 to TRBJ2-3; D is undetermined. Trimming took 0 bases from V and 6 from J, leaving 19 bases between them. The CDR3 length is 16 residues. Germline assignment: CDR1 GTSNPN and CDR2 SVGIG (reference sequence). CDR3 in DNA: TGTGCCTGGAGTGTACCTTTAGAAGGTGGCGTCGATACGCAGTATTTT. Translated: CAWSVPLEGGVDTQYF.

This clonotype was counted at least ten times. This chain connects TRBV20-1 to TRBJ2-2; 7 nucleotides line up with TRBD1. Germline V lookup: CDR1 DFQATT, CDR2 SNEGSKA (reference sequence). Losses at the gene ends were 1 base for V and 2 bases for J; bases not matched to a gene: 4. This CDR3 contains 15 residues. The CDR3 region has the DNA TGCAGTGCTAGAGCCGGGACAGCAAACACCGGGGAGCTGTTTTTT. Translating gives CSARAGTANTGELFF.

This clonotype was picked up many times. This sequence joins TRBV6-2 or TRBV6-3 and TRBJ2-5; 14 bases align to TRBD2. Germline V gene data show CDR1 as MNHEY and CDR2 as SVGEGT. The CDR3 is made up of 14 amino acids. V was pared by 4 bases and J by 6 bases, with 1 base of the junction left unmatched. The CDR3 DNA is TGTGCCAGCAGTTGGACTAGCGGGAGGAAGACCCAGTACTTC. It specifies CASSWTSGRKTQYF.